This record looks at one TCR beta chain sequence and its context. This record belongs to a study of T cell changes during pregnancy in multiple sclerosis. Trimming at V came to 4 bases and at J to 7 bases, leaving 5 bases not matched to a gene. The V gene's germline CDR1 is GTSNPN and CDR2 SVGIG (reference sequence). The CDR3 extends over 13 amino acids. The assay was immunoSEQ multiplex PCR, and TCRdb's table has in-frame clones only and misses some. The sample yields 99,000 or so clones, around 93% seen once. This sequence joins TRBV30 and TRBJ2-1; 9 nucleotides align to TRBD2. The sequences come from peripheral blood, collected after pregnancy. The source is a female donor with multiple sclerosis, enrolled in a pregnancy study. CDR3 amino acids: CAWMRGRDNEQFF. In nucleotides, the CDR3 is TGTGCCTGGATGCGCGGGAGGGATAATGAGCAGTTCTTC.